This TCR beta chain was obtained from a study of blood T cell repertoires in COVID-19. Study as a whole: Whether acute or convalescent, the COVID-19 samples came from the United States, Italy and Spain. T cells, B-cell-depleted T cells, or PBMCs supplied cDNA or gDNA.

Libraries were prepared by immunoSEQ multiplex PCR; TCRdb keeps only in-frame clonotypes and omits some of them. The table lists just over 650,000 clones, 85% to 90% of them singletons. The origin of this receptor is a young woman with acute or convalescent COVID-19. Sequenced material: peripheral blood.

The CDR3 sequence is CASSPGTGKDGYTF. The CDR3 DNA sequence: TGTGCCAGCAGCCCTGGGACAGGGAAGGATGGCTACACCTTC. The chain has TRBV7-9 and TRBJ1-2; 9 nucleotides align to TRBD1. The ends lost 5 bases at V and 6 bases at J; junction bases unmatched: 7. Per the germline V gene, CDR1 is SEHNR and CDR2 is FQNEAQ (reference sequence). This CDR3 spans 14 amino acids.